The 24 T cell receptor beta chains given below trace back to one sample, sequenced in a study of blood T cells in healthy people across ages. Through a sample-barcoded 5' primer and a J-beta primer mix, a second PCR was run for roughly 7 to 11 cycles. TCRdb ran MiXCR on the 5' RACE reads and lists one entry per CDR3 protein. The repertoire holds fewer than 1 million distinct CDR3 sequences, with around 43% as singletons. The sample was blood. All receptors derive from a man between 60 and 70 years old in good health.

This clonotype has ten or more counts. The CDR3 DNA follows: TGTGCCAGCAGTTACTCGACGGGAAGTGGGGGCAGGGATTACAATGAGCAGTTCTTC. Amino acids: CASSYSTGSGGRDYNEQFF. The rearrangement links TRBV6-2 or TRBV6-3 to TRBJ2-1, with D perhaps TRBD1 (6 bases). V lost 0 bases and J 4 bases, leaving 22 bases between the germline ends. The CDR3 totals 19 residues. Germline CDR1 reads MNHEY; CDR2 reads SVGEGT.

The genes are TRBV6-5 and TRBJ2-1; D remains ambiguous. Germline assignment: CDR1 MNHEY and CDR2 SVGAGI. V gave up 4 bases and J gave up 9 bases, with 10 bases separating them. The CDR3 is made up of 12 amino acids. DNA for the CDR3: TGTGCCAGCAGTTCTGATTTCGGTGAGCAGTTCTTC. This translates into CASSSDFGEQFF.

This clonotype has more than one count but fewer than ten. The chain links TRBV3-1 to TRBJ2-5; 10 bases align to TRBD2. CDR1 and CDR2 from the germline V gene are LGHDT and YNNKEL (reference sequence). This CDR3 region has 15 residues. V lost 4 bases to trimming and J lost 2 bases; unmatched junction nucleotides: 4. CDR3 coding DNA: TGTGCCAGCAGCCCGGAGGGACTAGCGCAAGAGACCCAGTACTTC. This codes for CASSPEGLAQETQYF.

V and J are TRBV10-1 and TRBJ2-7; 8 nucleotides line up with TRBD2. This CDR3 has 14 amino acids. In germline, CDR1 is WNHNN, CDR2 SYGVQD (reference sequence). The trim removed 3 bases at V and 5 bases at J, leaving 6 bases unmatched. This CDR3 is CASSDRTSRDEQYF. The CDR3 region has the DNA TGCGCCAGCAGTGATAGGACTAGCAGGGACGAGCAGTACTTC.

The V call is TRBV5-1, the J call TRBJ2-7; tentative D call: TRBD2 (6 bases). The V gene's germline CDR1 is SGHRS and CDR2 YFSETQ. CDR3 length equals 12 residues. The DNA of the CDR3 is TGCGCAGCGGGCCCTAGCTCCTACGAGCAGTACTTC. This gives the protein CAAGPSSYEQYF.

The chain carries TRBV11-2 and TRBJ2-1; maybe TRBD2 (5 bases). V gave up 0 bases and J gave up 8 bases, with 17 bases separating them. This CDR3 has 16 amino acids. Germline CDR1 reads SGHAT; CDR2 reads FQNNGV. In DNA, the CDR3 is TGTGCCAGCAGCTTAGATCTAGTAACGGGGTCGGATGAGCAGTTCTTC. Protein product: CASSLDLVTGSDEQFF.

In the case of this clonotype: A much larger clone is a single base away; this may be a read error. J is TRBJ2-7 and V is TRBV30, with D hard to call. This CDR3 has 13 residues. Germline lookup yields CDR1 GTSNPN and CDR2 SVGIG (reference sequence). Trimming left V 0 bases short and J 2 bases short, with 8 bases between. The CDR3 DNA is TGTGCCTGGAGTGTAACAATCCCCTACGAGCAGTACTTC. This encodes CAWSVTIPYEQYF.

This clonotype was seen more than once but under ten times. In nucleotides, the CDR3 is TGCAGTGCCAAGAATAGCGGGGCCCCTAGCACAGATACGCAGTATTTT. Its protein product is CSAKNSGAPSTDTQYF. The rearrangement links TRBV20-1 to TRBJ2-3; 8 nucleotides line up with TRBD2. The trim removed 6 bases at V and 0 bases at J, leaving 11 bases unmatched. The germline V gene has CDR1 DFQATT and CDR2 SNEGSKA (reference sequence). The CDR3 loop spans 16 amino acids.

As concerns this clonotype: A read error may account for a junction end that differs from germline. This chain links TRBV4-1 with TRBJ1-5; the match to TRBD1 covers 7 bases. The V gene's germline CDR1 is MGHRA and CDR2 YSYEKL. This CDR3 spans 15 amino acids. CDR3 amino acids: CASRQPETGEQPQHF. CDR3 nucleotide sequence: TGCGCCAGCCGCCAACCTGAAACAGGGGAACAGCCCCAGCATTTT.

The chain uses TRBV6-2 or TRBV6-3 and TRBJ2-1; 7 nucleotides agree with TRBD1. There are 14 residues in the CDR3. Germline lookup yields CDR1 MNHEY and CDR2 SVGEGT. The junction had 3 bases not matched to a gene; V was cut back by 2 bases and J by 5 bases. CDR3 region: CASSYPGQHNEQFF. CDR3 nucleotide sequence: TGTGCCAGCAGTTACCCGGGACAGCACAATGAGCAGTTCTTC.

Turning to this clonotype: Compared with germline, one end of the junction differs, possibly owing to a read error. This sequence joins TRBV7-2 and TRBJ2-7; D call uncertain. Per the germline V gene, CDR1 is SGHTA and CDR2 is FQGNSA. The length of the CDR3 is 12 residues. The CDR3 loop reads CPSSLLGDEQYF. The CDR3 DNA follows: TGTCCCAGCAGCTTACTGGGTGACGAGCAGTACTTC. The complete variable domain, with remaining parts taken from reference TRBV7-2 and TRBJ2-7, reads GAGVSQSPSNKVTEKGKDVELRCDPISGHTALYWYRQSLGQGLEFLIYFQGNSAPDKSGLPSDRFSAERTGGSVSTLTIQRTQQEDSAVYLCPSSLLGDEQYFGPGTRLTVT.

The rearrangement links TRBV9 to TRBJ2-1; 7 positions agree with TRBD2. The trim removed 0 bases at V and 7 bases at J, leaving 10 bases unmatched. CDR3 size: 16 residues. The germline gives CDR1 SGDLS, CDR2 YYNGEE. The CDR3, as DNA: TGTGCCAGCAGCGTAGTGGGAGGGAGTGCGAGGAATGAGCAGTTCTTC. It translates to CASSVVGGSARNEQFF. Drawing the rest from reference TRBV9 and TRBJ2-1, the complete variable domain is DSGVTQTPKHLITATGQRVTLRCSPRSGDLSVYWYQQSLDQGLQFLIQYYNGEERAKGNILERFSAQQFPDLHSELNLSSLELGDSALYFCASSVVGGSARNEQFFGPGTRLTVL.

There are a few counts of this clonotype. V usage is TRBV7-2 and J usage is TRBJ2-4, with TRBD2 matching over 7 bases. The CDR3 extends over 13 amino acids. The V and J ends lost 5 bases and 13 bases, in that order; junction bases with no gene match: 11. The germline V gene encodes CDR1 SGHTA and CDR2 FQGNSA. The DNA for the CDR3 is TGTGCCAGCAGCCCCTTTCTAGCGGATGAGCAGTACTTC. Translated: CASSPFLADEQYF.

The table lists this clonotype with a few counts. DNA for the CDR3: TGCGCCAGCAGCCAAGCAGGGTATGAGCAGTTCTTC. Protein sequence: CASSQAGYEQFF. The chain couples TRBV4-1 to TRBJ2-1; D is perhaps TRBD1 (5 bases). Germline V gene sequence: CDR1 MGHRA, CDR2 YSYEKL. Trimming stripped 1 base from V and 8 bases from J, with 6 bases between. The CDR3 is made up of 12 amino acids.

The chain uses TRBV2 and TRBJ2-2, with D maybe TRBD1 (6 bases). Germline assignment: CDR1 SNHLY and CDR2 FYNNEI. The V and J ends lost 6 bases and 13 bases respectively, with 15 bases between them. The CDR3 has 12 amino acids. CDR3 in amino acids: CASRGNRVPLFF. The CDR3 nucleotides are TGTGCCAGCAGGGGGAACAGGGTACCGCTGTTTTTT.

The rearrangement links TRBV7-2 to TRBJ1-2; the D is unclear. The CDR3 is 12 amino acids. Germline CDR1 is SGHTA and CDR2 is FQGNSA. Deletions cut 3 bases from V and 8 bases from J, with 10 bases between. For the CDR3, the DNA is TGTGCCAGCAGCTTCGGCTGGGAGGGCTACACCTTC. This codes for CASSFGWEGYTF.

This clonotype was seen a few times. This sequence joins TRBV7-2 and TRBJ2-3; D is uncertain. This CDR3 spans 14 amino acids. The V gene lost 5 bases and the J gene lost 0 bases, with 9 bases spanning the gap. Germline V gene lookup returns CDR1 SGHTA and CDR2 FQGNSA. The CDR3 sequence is CASSLQLSTDTQYF. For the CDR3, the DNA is TGTGCCAGCAGCCTGCAACTGAGCACAGATACGCAGTATTTT.

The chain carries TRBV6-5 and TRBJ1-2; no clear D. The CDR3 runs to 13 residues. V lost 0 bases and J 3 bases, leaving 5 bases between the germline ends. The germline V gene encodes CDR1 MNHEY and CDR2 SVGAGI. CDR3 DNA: TGTGCCAGCAGTTACTCGAACGACTATGGCTACACCTTC. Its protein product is CASSYSNDYGYTF.

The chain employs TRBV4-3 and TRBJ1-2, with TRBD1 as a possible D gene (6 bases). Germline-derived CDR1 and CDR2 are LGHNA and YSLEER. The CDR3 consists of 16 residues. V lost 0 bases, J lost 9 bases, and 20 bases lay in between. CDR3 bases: TGCGCCAGCAGCCAAGAGGTGGCAGGGGCCCTATGGAGCTACACCTTC. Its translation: CASSQEVAGALWSYTF.

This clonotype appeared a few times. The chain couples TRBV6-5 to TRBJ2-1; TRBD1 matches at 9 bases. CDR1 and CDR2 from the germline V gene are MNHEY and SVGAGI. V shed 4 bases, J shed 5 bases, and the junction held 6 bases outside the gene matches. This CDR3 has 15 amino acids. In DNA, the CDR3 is TGTGCCAGCAGTTTCTCCGGGACAGGGAACAATGAGCAGTTCTTC. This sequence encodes CASSFSGTGNNEQFF.

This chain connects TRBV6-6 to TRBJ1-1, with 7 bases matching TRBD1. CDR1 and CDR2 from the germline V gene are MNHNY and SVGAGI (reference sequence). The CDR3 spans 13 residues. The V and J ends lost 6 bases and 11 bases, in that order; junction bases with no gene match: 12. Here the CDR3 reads CASSAEGALRAFF. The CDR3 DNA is TGTGCCAGCAGCGCCGAGGGGGCGCTAAGGGCTTTCTTT.

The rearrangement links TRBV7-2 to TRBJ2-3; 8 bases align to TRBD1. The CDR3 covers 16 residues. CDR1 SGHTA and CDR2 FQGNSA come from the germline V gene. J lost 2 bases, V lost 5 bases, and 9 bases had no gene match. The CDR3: CASSDRSGGLTDTQYF. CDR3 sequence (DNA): TGTGCCAGCAGCGACCGGTCAGGGGGCCTCACAGATACGCAGTATTTT. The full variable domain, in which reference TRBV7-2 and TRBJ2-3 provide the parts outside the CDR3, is GAGVSQSPSNKVTEKGKDVELRCDPISGHTALYWYRQSLGQGLEFLIYFQGNSAPDKSGLPSDRFSAERTGGSVSTLTIQRTQQEDSAVYLCASSDRSGGLTDTQYFGPGTRLTVL.

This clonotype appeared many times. CDR3 loop: CASSLERQGRFSYEQYF. DNA for the CDR3: TGTGCCAGCAGCTTGGAGCGGCAGGGCCGCTTCTCCTACGAGCAGTACTTC. V gene TRBV5-6 combines with J gene TRBJ2-7; tentatively, D is TRBD1 or TRBD2 (5 bases each). Germline CDR1 is SGHDT and CDR2 is YYEEEE. V was trimmed by 0 bases and J by 0 bases, leaving 16 bases between them. The CDR3 runs to 17 residues.

The CDR3 nucleotides are TGCGCCAGCAGTGAGTCGCCCCCGGGGTATGGTCAGCCCCAGCATTTT. Its translation is CASSESPPGYGQPQHF. This rearrangement joins TRBV10-1 to TRBJ1-5; D remains ambiguous. The CDR3 extends over 16 amino acids. The germline V and J ends were trimmed by 0 bases and 6 bases, with 15 bases remaining between them. Germline V gives CDR1 WNHNN, CDR2 SYGVQD (reference sequence).